The 23 T cell receptor beta chains below all came from one sample that was sequenced in a study of radiotherapy plus CTLA-4 blockade in lung cancer. Libraries were prepared by immunoSEQ multiplex PCR; TCRdb keeps only in-frame clonotypes and omits some of them. The sample shows tens of thousands of clones, roughly three quarters of them seen only once. The specimen was peripheral blood, collected from a patient treated with radiotherapy plus ipilimumab. The receptors stem from a human donor with non-small cell lung cancer who had a partial response to radiotherapy plus ipilimumab.

This clone showed up just a few times. The rearrangement uses TRBV19 and TRBJ2-7, with 7 bases aligning to TRBD2. The germline CDR1 and CDR2 sequences are LNHDA and SQIVND (reference sequence). The CDR3 has 15 residues. The J segment lost 3 bases and the V segment lost 4 bases, leaving 9 bases of the junction unmatched. CDR3 loop: CASSTLPGGFYEQYF. The CDR3 bases are TGTGCCAGTAGTACCCTCCCCGGGGGGTTCTACGAGCAGTACTTC.

The rearrangement joins TRBV5-1 to TRBJ1-1; 7 bases align to TRBD1. This CDR3 is built from 13 residues. The V gene end was trimmed by 4 bases and the J gene end by 4 bases; junction bases not matched to a gene: 4. Germline values: CDR1 SGHRS, CDR2 YFSETQ. The CDR3 DNA reads TGCGCCAGCAGCCCGAGACAGGGCACTGAAGCTTTCTTT. It specifies CASSPRQGTEAFF.

The chain employs TRBV11-2 and TRBJ1-3; weak D call: TRBD1 (6 bases). Germline values: CDR1 SGHAT, CDR2 FQNNGV. V dropped 0 bases and J dropped 1 base, with 10 bases sitting between them. CDR3 length equals 16 residues. The CDR3 DNA sequence: TGTGCCAGCAGCTTAGATCCCGACAGGTCTGGAAACACCATATATTTT. Its translation is CASSLDPDRSGNTIYF.

The rearrangement uses TRBV2 and TRBJ1-6; D might be TRBD1 (5 bases). This CDR3 region has 14 residues. Trimming stripped 5 bases from V and 6 bases from J, with 11 bases between. Germline loops: CDR1 SNHLY, CDR2 FYNNEI. Here the CDR3 reads CASSSDGGNSPLHF. As DNA, the CDR3 is TGTGCCAGCAGTTCCGACGGGGGTAATTCACCCCTCCACTTT.

The rearrangement uses TRBV19 and TRBJ2-3, with 8 bases that match TRBD2. In germline, CDR1 is LNHDA, CDR2 SQIVND (reference sequence). This CDR3 is built from 15 residues. With 5 bases clipped from V and 5 bases from J, the junction kept 9 bases outside the gene matches. The CDR3 reads CASSSRGGNRDTQYF. The CDR3 nucleotides are TGTGCCAGTAGTTCCCGGGGGGGCAACAGAGATACGCAGTATTTT. Variable domain in full (rest from reference TRBV19 and TRBJ2-3): DGGITQSPKYLFRKEGQNVTLSCEQNLNHDAMYWYRQDPGQGLRLIYYSQIVNDFQKGDIAEGYSVSREKKESFPLTVTSAQKNPTAFYLCASSSRGGNRDTQYFGPGTRLTVL.

The chain recombines TRBV5-1 with TRBJ2-2, with 9 bases aligning to TRBD1. The trim removed 3 bases at V and 7 bases at J, leaving 7 bases unmatched. CDR1 and CDR2 from the germline V gene are SGHRS and YFSETQ. This CDR3 is 15 amino acids long. CDR3: CASSSVQGAVGELFF. The CDR3 region has the DNA TGCGCCAGCAGCTCGGTACAGGGGGCGGTCGGGGAGCTGTTTTTT. The full variable domain, with the rest looked up from reference TRBV5-1 and TRBJ2-2, is KAGVTQTPRYLIKTRGQQVTLSCSPISGHRSVSWYQQTPGQGLQFLFEYFSETQRNKGNFPGRFSGRQFSNSRSEMNVSTLELGDSALYLCASSSVQGAVGELFFGEGSRLTVL.

This clone was seen once. This chain uses TRBV6-1 with TRBJ1-6, with TRBD1 identical over 8 bases. CDR1 MNHNS and CDR2 SASEGT come from the germline V gene. The CDR3 runs 13 residues. The V segment lost 3 bases and the J segment 14 bases; nucleotides outside the gene matches: 6. The CDR3 DNA follows: TGTGCCAGCAGTGACGACAGGGGTTGGTCCCTCCACTTT. Translated, it gives CASSDDRGWSLHF.

The V and J genes are TRBV5-1 and TRBJ2-3; D gene ambiguous. V was trimmed by 5 bases and J by 0 bases, leaving 13 bases between them. Germline CDR1 SGHRS, CDR2 YFSETQ. The CDR3 is 15 amino acids. CDR3 region: CASRAMVTSTDTQYF. CDR3 DNA sequence: TGCGCCAGCAGAGCTATGGTAACTAGCACAGATACGCAGTATTTT.

This clone was picked up a small number of times. CDR3 sequence reads: CASSGPGGRSWTDTQYF. The CDR3 bases are TGTGCCAGCAGTGGGCCGGGGGGGCGGAGCTGGACAGATACGCAGTATTTT. The V and J genes are TRBV6-4 and TRBJ2-3; 8 bases fit TRBD2. The CDR3 runs to 17 residues. Trimming removed 4 bases from V and 3 bases from J; junction bases left unmatched: 12. The germline CDR1 and CDR2 sequences are MRHNA and SNTAGT.

There are a few counts of this clone. The V call is TRBV4-1, the J call TRBJ1-1; the D is unclear. Trimming took 3 bases from V and 0 from J, leaving 14 bases between them. The CDR3 is made up of 16 amino acids. Germline V lookup: CDR1 MGHRA, CDR2 YSYEKL. This CDR3 is CASSQRHGLMNTEAFF. As DNA, the CDR3 is TGCGCCAGCAGCCAGCGACACGGACTCATGAACACTGAAGCTTTCTTT.

This clone was detected only once. The gene calls are TRBV6-1 and TRBJ1-2; a possible D gene is TRBD1 (5 bases). V was trimmed by 1 base and J by 9 bases, leaving 12 bases between them. This CDR3 contains 13 residues. From germline, CDR1 is MNHNS and CDR2 SASEGT. The CDR3 DNA reads as TGTGCCAGCAGTGAAGTAGGGCAGGGCAGCTACACCTTC. Its protein product is CASSEVGQGSYTF.

The rearrangement links TRBV5-1 to TRBJ2-2, with D perhaps TRBD2 (6 bases). V lost 7 bases, J lost 1 base, and 8 bases lay in between. CDR1 and CDR2 from the germline V gene are SGHRS and YFSETQ. The CDR3 length is 13 residues. Here the CDR3 reads CASWRENTGELFF. In DNA form, the CDR3 reads TGCGCCAGCTGGAGGGAGAACACCGGGGAGCTGTTTTTT.

This clone was seen only once. This rearrangement joins TRBV29-1 to TRBJ2-7; D gene unclear. Trimming removed 7 bases at V and 2 bases at J, with 9 bases between. The germline V gene encodes CDR1 SQVTM and CDR2 ANQGSEA. The CDR3 runs to 11 residues. The CDR3 DNA reads TGCAGCGCCCGGTTGGCCTACGAGCAGTACTTC. Protein sequence: CSARLAYEQYF.

There are a few counts of this clone. For the CDR3, the DNA is TGCGCCAGCAGCTTGGGGCAGGTTGAGACCCAGTACTTC. Residues: CASSLGQVETQYF. The V gene is TRBV5-1, the J gene TRBJ2-5; no firm D call. Germline-derived CDR1 and CDR2 are SGHRS and YFSETQ. The CDR3 is made up of 13 amino acids. The ends were cut back, 0 bases at V and 5 bases at J, with 8 bases in the middle.

The chain links TRBV2 to TRBJ2-1; 11 positions agree with TRBD1. The CDR3 is 14 amino acids. Germline assignment: CDR1 SNHLY and CDR2 FYNNEI. V was pared by 7 bases and J by 8 bases, with 7 bases of the junction left unmatched. The DNA of the CDR3 is TGTGCCAGCATGGACAGGGGGCAACGGGATGAGCAGTTCTTC. It is translated as CASMDRGQRDEQFF. Supplemented by reference TRBV2 and TRBJ2-1, the full variable domain reads EPEVTQTPSHQVTQMGQEVILRCVPISNHLYFYWYRQILGQKVEFLVSFYNNEISEKSEIFDDQFSVERPDGSNFTLKIRSTKLEDSAMYFCASMDRGQRDEQFFGPGTRLTVL.

This clone was found once. Given the absence of the conserved phenylalanine or tryptophan at the CDR3 end, a read error is likely. Because the CDR3's place on the DNA is in doubt, the DNA is left out and the CDR3 is given as listed by TCRdb. The chain is built from TRBV5-6 and TRBJ2-7; the table calls TRBD1, which could not be checked here. With termini counted, the CDR3 has 12 amino acids. Germline V gives CDR1 SGHDT, CDR2 YYEEEE. The CDR3 here is CASSRGPGTGRL.

In its sample, this clone was seen once. J is TRBJ2-5 and V is TRBV5-4; D call uncertain. The CDR3 contains 12 residues. Germline loops: CDR1 SGHNT, CDR2 YYREEE (reference sequence). V shed 4 bases and J shed 2 bases, with 6 bases lying between them. The CDR3 protein is CASSDIQETQYF. The CDR3 region has the DNA TGTGCCAGCAGCGACATTCAAGAGACCCAGTACTTC.

The chain joins TRBV6-1 to TRBJ2-1, with a possible D match to TRBD2 (5 bases). The V gene's germline CDR1 is MNHNS and CDR2 SASEGT. CDR3 length: 14 residues. V gave up 5 bases and J gave up 0 bases, with 8 bases separating them. The CDR3 region has the DNA TGTGCCAGCAGTCCGGGGAGCTCCTACAATGAGCAGTTCTTC. Translated, it gives CASSPGSSYNEQFF.

V is TRBV27 and J is TRBJ2-5; 13 bases agree with TRBD2. The germline V gene encodes CDR1 MNHEY and CDR2 SMNVEV (reference sequence). V was clipped by 8 bases and J by 7 bases; unmatched bases: 10. CDR3 length: 15 amino acids. The CDR3 region is CASGRLAGGRGTQYF. The CDR3 nucleotides are TGTGCCAGCGGACGACTAGCGGGGGGCCGGGGGACCCAGTACTTC.

This clone has a single count. The genes are TRBV5-6 and TRBJ2-6; 9 bases agree with TRBD1. Losses at the gene ends were 0 bases for V and 3 bases for J; bases not matched to a gene: 4. Looked up from germline, CDR1 is SGHDT and CDR2 is YYEEEE. The CDR3 extends over 17 amino acids. CDR3 residues: CASSLGTGGSGANVLTF. CDR3 in DNA: TGTGCCAGCAGCTTGGGCACAGGGGGCAGTGGGGCCAACGTCCTGACTTTC. Filled out from reference TRBV5-6 and TRBJ2-6, the complete variable domain reads DAGVTQSPTHLIKTRGQQVTLRCSPKSGHDTVSWYQQALGQGPQFIFQYYEEEERQRGNFPDRFSGHQFPNYSSELNVNALLLGDSALYLCASSLGTGGSGANVLTFGAGSRLTVL.

This clone was recorded only once. The V and J genes are TRBV29-1 and TRBJ1-1, with 8 bases fitting TRBD1. Germline loops: CDR1 SQVTM, CDR2 ANQGSEA. The V and J ends lost 5 bases and 0 bases, in that order; junction bases with no gene match: 5. CDR3 length equals 14 residues. The CDR3 region is CSVPPGQVNTEAFF. The CDR3 DNA reads TGCAGCGTTCCCCCGGGACAGGTGAACACTGAAGCTTTCTTT.

The gene calls are TRBV27 and TRBJ2-5; D is possibly TRBD1 (5 bases). With the DNA end fitting TRBJ2-7 better, the J assignment may be wrong. Germline V gives CDR1 MNHEY, CDR2 SMNVEV (reference sequence). The CDR3 runs to 13 residues. The CDR3 bases are TGTGCCAGCAGTTTCGCAGGGTTCTACGAGCAGTACTTC. Its protein product is CASSFAGFYEQYF.

By sample fraction, this clone is large. This chain links TRBV6-6 with TRBJ1-1; TRBD1 might be the D (5 bases). The ends were cut back, 5 bases at V and 6 bases at J, with 10 bases in the middle. The CDR3 runs to 12 residues. CDR1 is MNHNY, CDR2 SVGAGI, per germline (reference sequence). CDR3 amino acids: CASSPQGSEAFF. The CDR3 DNA follows: TGTGCCAGCAGTCCCCAGGGTTCTGAAGCTTTCTTT.